Following are 12 T cell receptor beta chains from one sample sequenced in a study of blood T cell repertoires in COVID-19. Clones were read by immunoSEQ multiplex PCR, and TCRdb kept only the in-frame ones, dropping some. This table holds over 200,000 clones, roughly 80% found once. Sequencing used PBMCs or T cells enriched from blood (not recorded which). These TCRs come from a man in his sixties who had recovered from COVID-19.

V and J are TRBV3-1 (or the pseudogene TRBV3-2) and TRBJ1-1; D possibly corresponds to TRBD1 (5 bases). CDR3 size: 14 residues. Trimming took 2 bases from V and 4 from J, leaving 11 bases between them. Germline values: CDR1 LGHDT, CDR2 YNNKEL (reference sequence). CDR3 region: CASSQPGSPTEAFF. The DNA of the CDR3 is TGTGCCAGCAGCCAACCAGGGTCACCCACTGAAGCTTTCTTT.

The J gene is TRBJ1-1, the V gene TRBV6-5; 12 bases are shared with TRBD1. V trimming: 7 bases; J trimming: 4 bases; junction bases outside the gene matches: 7. The germline gives CDR1 MNHEY, CDR2 SVGAGI. The CDR3 extends over 15 amino acids. The DNA of the CDR3 is TGTGCCAGCATGGGACAGGGGGCTGGTAGCACTGAAGCTTTCTTT. It translates to CASMGQGAGSTEAFF.

In DNA, the CDR3 is TGTGCCAGCAGTGAATCTCCGACAGGGGGCTATGGCTACACCTTC. Amino acids: CASSESPTGGYGYTF. J is TRBJ1-2 and V is TRBV6-4; 9 nucleotides agree with TRBD1. The length of the CDR3 is 15 residues. The V gene's germline CDR1 is MRHNA and CDR2 SNTAGT. The V gene end was trimmed by 3 bases and the J gene end by 4 bases; junction bases not matched to a gene: 6.

The gene calls are TRBV6-5 and TRBJ2-1; 13 bases are a match to TRBD2. The CDR3 sequence is 16 residues long. CDR1 MNHEY and CDR2 SVGAGI come from the germline V gene. V dropped 4 bases and J dropped 4; count of bases not matched to a gene: 4. The CDR3: CASSFGLAGEYNEQFF. Written as DNA, the CDR3 is TGTGCCAGCAGTTTTGGACTAGCGGGGGAATACAATGAGCAGTTCTTC.

This sequence joins TRBV5-4 and TRBJ1-3, with no clear D. Germline values: CDR1 SGHNT, CDR2 YYREEE (reference sequence). The V gene lost 2 bases and the J gene lost 0 bases, with 9 bases spanning the gap. CDR3 length: 15 amino acids. The CDR3 region is CASSFDRSSGNTIYF. CDR3 bases: TGTGCCAGCAGCTTTGACCGGAGCTCTGGAAACACCATATATTTT.

The chain uses TRBV7-2 and TRBJ1-2, with 7 bases identical to TRBD1. The trim removed 5 bases at V and 2 bases at J, leaving 8 bases unmatched. The CDR3 sequence is 15 residues long. CDR1 and CDR2 from the germline V gene are SGHTA and FQGNSA. The CDR3 sequence: CASSPRTGLNYGYTF. CDR3 in DNA: TGTGCCAGCAGCCCTAGGACAGGCCTCAACTATGGCTACACCTTC.

This chain connects TRBV18 to TRBJ1-6; possible D gene TRBD1, 6 bases. V lost 6 bases to trimming and J lost 10 bases, with 19 bases between them. Germline loops: CDR1 KGHSH, CDR2 LQKENI. There are 15 residues in the CDR3. DNA for the CDR3: TGTGCCAGCTCGCAGGTGGGGGGGCTCCCCTCACCCCTCCACTTT. This gives the protein CASSQVGGLPSPLHF.

About this clone: A junction end diverges from the germline sequence, so it may reflect a read error. The chain combines TRBV7-7 with TRBJ2-5; TRBD2 matches 10 bases. CDR1 and CDR2 (germline): SSHAT, FNYEAQ (reference sequence). The CDR3 loop spans 17 amino acids. The CDR3 DNA reads TGTGCTAGCAGCCCTTCTAGCGGGGGCGATCGGGGGGAGACCCAGTACTTC. Amino acids: CASSPSSGGDRGETQYF.

This chain links TRBV7-2 with TRBJ2-1, with 12 positions matching TRBD2. Germline CDR1 reads SGHTA; CDR2 reads FQGNSA. The CDR3 extends over 15 amino acids. Germline trimming cut 5 bases from V and 7 bases from J; bases unmatched to any gene: 6. CDR3 sequence reads: CASSPSGGASNEQFF. CDR3 nucleotide sequence: TGTGCCAGCAGCCCTAGCGGGGGGGCCAGTAATGAGCAGTTCTTC.

The chain joins TRBV18 to TRBJ1-1, with a possible D match to TRBD1 (5 bases). CDR1 is KGHSH, CDR2 LQKENI, per germline. CDR3 length equals 17 residues. With 2 bases removed from V and 1 base from J, the gap between germline ends came to 17 bases. The CDR3 bases are TGTGCCAGCTCACCAACGAGCCGGGGGGTTGAGAACACTGAAGCTTTCTTT. Translated: CASSPTSRGVENTEAFF.

This clone turned up a few times. The chain joins TRBV28 to TRBJ2-7; 12 nucleotides align to TRBD2. The CDR3 covers 17 residues. Trimming at V came to 3 bases and at J to 4 bases, leaving 10 bases not matched to a gene. CDR1 and CDR2 (germline): MDHEN, SYDVKM. CDR3 bases: TGTGCCAGCAGTTTGCGCCAGACTAGCGGGGGCCATTACGAGCAGTACTTC. It encodes CASSLRQTSGGHYEQYF.

The J gene is TRBJ2-5, the V gene TRBV5-1, with 8 bases identical to TRBD2. CDR3 size: 17 residues. The germline CDR1 and CDR2 sequences are SGHRS and YFSETQ. With V trimmed by 0 bases and J by 5 bases, 12 bases remained unmatched. The CDR3 DNA reads as TGCGCCAGCAGCTTGGGCGCCGGCGGGGGGTTCTGGGAGACCCAGTACTTC. This encodes CASSLGAGGGFWETQYF.